This is a list of T cell receptor beta chains from one sample in a study of CD8+CD57+ T cells in acquired aplastic anemia. TCRdb analysed the reads with MiXCR anew, one entry per CDR3 protein. The top ten clones hold 7% to 10% of a sample with about 240,000 distinct CDR3 sequences, around 46% of them seen once. Sequenced material: sorted CD4+, CD8+, or CD8+CD57+ T cells (not recorded which) from PBMCs. The receptors derive from a human donor with aplastic anemia. CDR3s include the opening cysteine and the closing phenylalanine or tryptophan. A D gene is named only where the DNA matches it firmly. The size of a clone is reported for some rows only, either as once, few or many, or as a class for expanded clones.

d_gene: TRBD1
j_gene: TRBJ2-7
v_gene: TRBV29-1
abundance: many
CDR3aa: CSVSDRGMNYEQYF
CDR3nt: TGCAGCGTGAGCGACAGGGGGATGAACTACGAGCAGTACTTC

d_gene: -
j_gene: TRBJ2-7
v_gene: TRBV4-1
abundance: -
CDR3aa: CASSRRPRAVDEQYF
CDR3nt: TGCGCCAGCAGCCGTCGACCTAGGGCCGTGGACGAGCAGTACTTC

d_gene: -
j_gene: TRBJ1-2
v_gene: TRBV29-1
abundance: once
CDR3aa: CSGDRTGRYTF
CDR3nt: TGCAGCGGCGACCGAACAGGCCGCTACACCTTC

d_gene: TRBD1
j_gene: TRBJ1-4
v_gene: TRBV4-1
abundance: -
CDR3aa: CASSQGTGGIEYEKLSF
CDR3nt: TGCGCCAGCAGCCAAGGGACAGGGGGCATCGAATATGAAAAACTGTCTTTT

d_gene: -
j_gene: TRBJ2-7
v_gene: TRBV12-3/TRBV12-4
abundance: few
CDR3aa: CASSQQGLWNEQYF
CDR3nt: TGTGCCAGCAGCCAACAGGGTTTATGGAACGAGCAGTACTTC

d_gene: -
j_gene: TRBJ2-1
v_gene: TRBV30
abundance: -
CDR3aa: CASRGIEQFF
CDR3nt: TGTGCCTCCAGGGGTATTGAGCAGTTCTTC

d_gene: TRBD1
j_gene: TRBJ1-1
v_gene: TRBV27
abundance: -
CDR3aa: CASSLSRRGPMNTEAFF
CDR3nt: TGTGCCAGCAGTTTATCACGCAGGGGGCCGATGAACACTGAAGCTTTCTTT

d_gene: -
j_gene: TRBJ1-1
v_gene: TRBV19
abundance: once
CDR3aa: CASSMIWGTEAFF
CDR3nt: TGTGCCAGTAGTATGATCTGGGGAACTGAAGCTTTCTTT

d_gene: -
j_gene: TRBJ2-7
v_gene: TRBV5-4
abundance: -
CDR3aa: CASSQTKGYEQYF
CDR3nt: TGTGCCAGCAGCCAGACGAAGGGCTACGAGCAGTACTTC

d_gene: TRBD1
j_gene: TRBJ2-7
v_gene: TRBV15
abundance: many
CDR3aa: CATSINRDSYEQYF
CDR3nt: TGTGCCACCAGCATTAACCGGGACAGCTACGAGCAGTACTTC

d_gene: TRBD2
j_gene: TRBJ2-3
v_gene: TRBV7-9
abundance: -
CDR3aa: CASSLGGGKIKDTQYF
CDR3nt: TGTGCCAGCAGCTTAGGCGGGGGAAAGATCAAGGATACGCAGTATTTT

d_gene: -
j_gene: TRBJ2-5
v_gene: TRBV7-9
abundance: many
CDR3aa: CASSLDGLLETQYF
CDR3nt: TGTGCCAGCAGCTTAGACGGACTACTGGAGACCCAGTACTTC

d_gene: TRBD2
j_gene: TRBJ2-7
v_gene: TRBV6-1
abundance: -
CDR3aa: CASSEVEASGGTYEQYF
CDR3nt: TGTGCCAGCAGTGAAGTAGAGGCTAGCGGGGGGACCTACGAGCAGTACTTC

d_gene: -
j_gene: TRBJ2-7
v_gene: TRBV18
abundance: few
CDR3aa: CASSRDNYEQYF
CDR3nt: TGTGCCAGCTCACGGGACAATTACGAGCAGTACTTC

d_gene: TRBD1
j_gene: TRBJ2-2
v_gene: TRBV20-1
abundance: few
CDR3aa: CSARDIGRQGVTGELFF
CDR3nt: TGCAGTGCTAGAGATATAGGAAGACAGGGGGTCACCGGGGAGCTGTTTTTT

d_gene: TRBD2
j_gene: TRBJ2-1
v_gene: TRBV7-6
abundance: many
CDR3aa: CASSTRLKREDSSYNEQFF
CDR3nt: TGTGCCAGCAGCACACGACTAAAGCGGGAAGACAGCTCCTACAATGAGCAGTTCTTC

d_gene: -
j_gene: TRBJ2-1
v_gene: TRBV7-2
abundance: -
CDR3aa: CASSSQHRDNEQFF
CDR3nt: TGTGCCAGCAGCTCACAACACAGGGATAATGAGCAGTTCTTC

d_gene: -
j_gene: TRBJ2-3
v_gene: TRBV7-2
abundance: -
CDR3aa: CASSGRQGLPLNTDTQYF
CDR3nt: TGTGCCAGCAGCGGGCGACAGGGACTACCTCTGAACACAGATACGCAGTATTTT

d_gene: -
j_gene: TRBJ1-1
v_gene: TRBV7-9
abundance: many
CDR3aa: CASSLGALRRNTEAFF
CDR3nt: TGTGCCAGCAGCTTAGGGGCCCTACGAAGGAACACTGAAGCTTTCTTT

d_gene: -
j_gene: TRBJ1-1
v_gene: TRBV12-3/TRBV12-4
abundance: -
CDR3aa: CASHRATNTEAFF
CDR3nt: TGTGCCAGTCACAGGGCCACGAACACTGAAGCTTTCTTT

d_gene: -
j_gene: TRBJ2-2
v_gene: TRBV6-4
abundance: few
CDR3aa: CASSPSLEGYTGELFF
CDR3nt: TGTGCCAGCAGTCCCTCCTTGGAGGGCTACACCGGGGAGCTGTTTTTT

d_gene: TRBD2
j_gene: TRBJ2-5
v_gene: TRBV9
abundance: many
CDR3aa: CASSPRGSGQETQYF
CDR3nt: TGTGCCAGCAGCCCCCGGGGTAGCGGGCAAGAGACCCAGTACTTC

d_gene: -
j_gene: TRBJ1-1
v_gene: TRBV4-2
abundance: many
CDR3aa: CASSQDLRNTEAFF
CDR3nt: TGCGCCAGCAGCCAAGATTTGAGGAACACTGAAGCTTTCTTT

d_gene: -
j_gene: TRBJ2-7
v_gene: TRBV4-1
abundance: many
CDR3aa: CASSQGSAVGYEQYF
CDR3nt: TGCGCCAGCAGCCAAGGAAGCGCTGTAGGCTACGAGCAGTACTTC

d_gene: TRBD1
j_gene: TRBJ2-5
v_gene: TRBV20-1
abundance: -
CDR3aa: CSATRQGGETQYF
CDR3nt: TGCAGTGCTACTCGACAGGGCGGGGAGACCCAGTACTTC

d_gene: -
j_gene: TRBJ2-6
v_gene: TRBV7-3
abundance: -
CDR3aa: CASSLASHPWANVLTF
CDR3nt: TGTGCCAGCAGCTTAGCGAGCCACCCCTGGGCCAACGTCCTGACTTTC

d_gene: -
j_gene: TRBJ2-1
v_gene: TRBV7-9
abundance: -
CDR3aa: CASSLGPGIDEQFF
CDR3nt: TGTGCCAGCAGCTTAGGCCCGGGGATCGATGAGCAGTTCTTC

d_gene: TRBD1
j_gene: TRBJ2-7
v_gene: TRBV10-1
abundance: -
CDR3aa: CASSELGQAYEQYF
CDR3nt: TGCGCCAGCAGTGAGTTGGGACAGGCCTACGAGCAGTACTTC

d_gene: -
j_gene: TRBJ2-7
v_gene: TRBV19
abundance: many
CDR3aa: CASSIVWGTASSYEQYF
CDR3nt: TGTGCCAGTAGTATAGTCTGGGGGACCGCGAGCTCCTACGAGCAGTACTTC

d_gene: -
j_gene: TRBJ2-3
v_gene: TRBV25-1
abundance: -
CDR3aa: CASRSQQRLTDTQYF
CDR3nt: TGTGCCAGCAGGAGCCAACAGCGGCTCACAGATACGCAGTATTTT

d_gene: TRBD1
j_gene: TRBJ1-2
v_gene: TRBV11-2
abundance: many
CDR3aa: CASSLNRGYGYTF
CDR3nt: TGTGCCAGCAGCTTAAACAGGGGGTATGGCTACACCTTC

d_gene: TRBD1
j_gene: TRBJ1-2
v_gene: TRBV7-2
abundance: many
CDR3aa: CASSRQGAIGYTF
CDR3nt: TGTGCCAGCAGCAGACAGGGGGCAATCGGCTACACCTTC

d_gene: TRBD1
j_gene: TRBJ1-2
v_gene: TRBV6-6
abundance: many
CDR3aa: CASSTGQEVYGYTF
CDR3nt: TGTGCCAGCAGTACCGGACAGGAGGTCTATGGCTACACCTTC

d_gene: -
j_gene: TRBJ2-7
v_gene: TRBV7-9
abundance: -
CDR3aa: CASTWASRLGEQYF
CDR3nt: TGTGCCAGCACCTGGGCCTCCCGGCTAGGGGAGCAGTACTTC

d_gene: TRBD2
j_gene: TRBJ2-7
v_gene: TRBV15
abundance: many
CDR3aa: CATSTDRISGGKAYEQYF
CDR3nt: TGTGCCACCAGCACCGACCGGATAAGCGGGGGCAAAGCCTACGAGCAGTACTTC

d_gene: -
j_gene: TRBJ1-5
v_gene: TRBV20-1
abundance: -
CDR3aa: CSARDYRNQPQHF
CDR3nt: TGCAGTGCTAGAGATTACCGCAACCAGCCCCAGCATTTT

d_gene: -
j_gene: TRBJ1-4
v_gene: TRBV7-9
abundance: -
CDR3aa: CASSSGGDQLFF
CDR3nt: TGTGCCAGCAGCTCGGGTGGGGATCAACTGTTTTTT